This is a list of T cell receptor beta chains from one sample in a study of blood T cell repertoires in COVID-19. Clones were sequenced by immunoSEQ multiplex PCR, and TCRdb holds only the in-frame ones, with some missing. The table shows approximately 290,000 clones, with 80% to 85% occurring only once. The sequencing input was peripheral blood. The receptors stem from a person between 65 and 80 years old with COVID-19, enrolled during active disease. Both conserved end residues are trimmed from each CDR3. Each record gives: clone size, V gene, J gene, CDR3 protein. Rows give clone size only sometimes, using once, few, many, or a class for an expanded clone.

once	TRBV7-3	TRBJ1-1	ASSFQGDTEAF
NA	TRBV7-9	TRBJ1-1	ASSERNTEAF
NA	TRBV9	TRBJ1-3	ASSVASNQGTGNTIY
NA	TRBV6-4	TRBJ1-1	ASPPGGF
NA	TRBV6-5	TRBJ1-2	ASSYQQGDYGYT
NA	TRBV6-2/TRBV6-3	TRBJ1-1	ASSYQGLNTEAF
NA	TRBV7-3	TRBJ2-3	ASSPTTDTQY
NA	TRBV29-1	TRBJ2-2	SVHRGLAGELF
NA	TRBV2	TRBJ1-5	ASSVQGTSNQPQH
NA	TRBV27	TRBJ2-5	ASRSRGETQY
NA	TRBV3-1/TRBV3-2	TRBJ2-1	ASSQEGRGLADEQF
once	TRBV5-1	TRBJ2-7	ASMLAGAEQY
NA	TRBV6-6	TRBJ2-1	ASSRLAGARSPYNEQF
NA	TRBV19	TRBJ2-7	ASSTKREGLGKPYEQY
NA	TRBV19	TRBJ2-1	ATQLLAGVFNEQF
NA	TRBV9	TRBJ2-7	ASTPGGGLGY
NA	TRBV27	TRBJ2-1	ASSLRGTPNDEQF
NA	TRBV7-9	TRBJ2-4	ASSELSGKGAKNIQY
NA	TRBV9	TRBJ2-1	ASSVDPGLAGGYSRNEQF
NA	TRBV28	TRBJ2-1	ASSQGRSYNEQF
NA	TRBV5-1	TRBJ1-1	ASSLVRGKETEAF
NA	TRBV19	TRBJ1-6	ASSDPGREGNSPLH
NA	TRBV15	TRBJ2-1	ATSRDRLEIGF
NA	TRBV5-6	TRBJ2-1	ASSLVAGVSNEQF
NA	TRBV29-1	TRBJ2-3	SVEKTSGSFTDTQY
NA	TRBV6-5	TRBJ1-2	ASRRVPGGYT
NA	TRBV3-1/TRBV3-2	TRBJ2-2	ASRRGQNTGELF
NA	TRBV6-5	TRBJ2-3	ASTMTRVGTDTQY
NA	TRBV6-2/TRBV6-3	TRBJ1-5	ASSYSGGAFQPQH
NA	TRBV7-2	TRBJ1-2	ASTSPGTILRDGYT
few	TRBV6-5	TRBJ1-4	ASSYQDRPFDEKLF
NA	TRBV12-3/TRBV12-4	TRBJ1-1	ASSVGGQAEAF
NA	TRBV11-2	TRBJ1-4	ASSLDVGEFGEKLF
NA	TRBV6-5	TRBJ2-7	ASSTFYEQY
few	TRBV5-1	TRBJ2-3	ASSITSGGTDTQY
NA	TRBV15	TRBJ2-2	ATSRVSGTGYTGELF
NA	TRBV7-3	TRBJ2-3	ASSLMGSSGRVSSDTQY
NA	TRBV7-9	TRBJ2-2	ASSKTTGSIGELF
NA	TRBV2	TRBJ1-2	ASSEGGIYGYT
NA	TRBV9	TRBJ1-1	ASSVSGVDAEAF
NA	TRBV5-1	TRBJ1-5	ASSFGPGNQPQH
NA	TRBV5-1	TRBJ1-1	ASSLGVGAEAF
NA	TRBV27	TRBJ2-1	ARGQSHSEQF
NA	TRBV5-1	TRBJ1-1	ASSLEYRDAEAF
NA	TRBV7-9	TRBJ1-1	ASSPWMDRVNTEAF
NA	TRBV5-1	TRBJ1-5	ASSLDTRGQPQH